Following are 9 T cell receptor delta chains from one sample sequenced in a study of Vδ1+ human thymocytes. Study-wide points: Thymic TRG and TRD repertoires appeared highly polyclonal.

RNA was extracted from the cells and then reverse transcribed. The CDR3 regions were amplified by multiplex PCR from V-gene primers to a constant-region primer. TCRdb re-processed the multiplex PCR reads via CATT. The repertoire holds about 20,000 delta-chain clones, with 8% to 10% as singletons. These receptors lack a known antigen. Source material: Vdelta1+ gamma-delta thymocytes from the thymus. Subset indicated: FACS-sorted CD3+ TCRalphabeta- TCRVdelta1+ TCRVdelta2- thymocytes. The receptors shown here come from a child under two years old who had congenital heart surgery.

This chain joins TRDV1 and TRDJ1, with D perhaps matching TRDD2 or TRDD3 (9 bases each). The V gene's germline CDR1 is TSWWSYY and CDR2 QGS. The V and J ends lost 3 bases and 3 bases respectively, with 29 bases between them. There are 20 residues in the CDR3. CDR3 amino acids: CALGEGLPTGGTPYADKLIF. CDR3 DNA: TGTGCTCTTGGGGAGGGCCTTCCTACTGGGGGAACACCCTACGCCGATAAACTCATCTTT.

The V call is TRDV1, the J call TRDJ1; 7 nucleotides align to TRDD2. The germline V gene has CDR1 TSWWSYY and CDR2 QGS. The CDR3 contains 18 residues. Trimming cost V 3 bases and J 0 bases; bases outside gene matches: 13. In nucleotides, the CDR3 is TGTGCTCTTGGGGATCCCTTTCCTACTAATAAGTACACCGATAAACTCATCTTT. Residues: CALGDPFPTNKYTDKLIF.

A few counts support this clone. The chain links TRDV1 to TRDJ2; 8 positions agree with TRDD2. V trimming: 1 base; J trimming: 5 bases; junction bases outside the gene matches: 18. This CDR3 contains 20 residues. Looked up from germline, CDR1 is TSWWSYY and CDR2 is QGS. The CDR3 coding sequence is TGTGCTCTTGGGGAACGCTTCCTACACATTCCTGCTGGGCTAACAGCACAACTCTTCTTT. As protein: CALGERFLHIPAGLTAQLFF.

This clone was detected only a few times. The chain has TRDV2 and TRDJ1; maybe TRDD3 (5 bases). The CDR3 covers 16 residues. Trimming removed 4 bases from V and 3 bases from J, with 20 bases in between. Germline V CDR1 and CDR2: GEAIGNYY, EKD. CDR3 loop: CACDPVLVVTPDKLIF. As DNA, the CDR3 is TGTGCCTGTGATCCAGTACTGGTGGTTACTCCCGATAAACTCATCTTT.

This chain joins TRDV2 and TRDJ1; TRDD3 agrees at 9 bases. CDR3 length: 17 amino acids. Per the germline V gene, CDR1 is GEAIGNYY and CDR2 is EKD. With 3 bases clipped from V and 0 bases from J, the junction kept 10 bases outside the gene matches. CDR3 sequence (DNA): TGTGCCTGTGACGAGGGACTGGGGGAGTTTTACACCGATAAACTCATCTTT. The encoded protein is CACDEGLGEFYTDKLIF.

V usage is TRDV1 and J usage is TRDJ1; 7 bases are shared with TRDD3. Germline V gives CDR1 TSWWSYY, CDR2 QGS. CDR3 length: 17 residues. The junction had 9 bases not matched to a gene; V was cut back by 1 base and J by 1 base. The CDR3 reads CALGEPDAGGFTDKLIF. Written as DNA, the CDR3 is TGTGCTCTTGGGGAACCAGACGCTGGGGGTTTCACCGATAAACTCATCTTT.

This chain connects TRDV1 to TRDJ1, with 9 positions matching TRDD3. Germline CDR1 reads TSWWSYY; CDR2 reads QGS. This CDR3 has 18 residues. V lost 2 bases, J lost 0 bases, and 10 bases stayed unmatched. Written as DNA, the CDR3 is TGTGCTCTTGGGGAAAATACCGATACTGGGGGACACACCGATAAACTCATCTTT. This sequence encodes CALGENTDTGGHTDKLIF.

There are a few counts of this clone. The genes are TRDV1 and TRDJ1, with no clear D. From germline, CDR1 is TSWWSYY and CDR2 QGS. Trimming stripped 2 bases from V and 0 bases from J, with 10 bases between. The CDR3 consists of 15 residues. CDR3 loop: CALGETLIYTDKLIF. Here the CDR3 DNA reads TGTGCTCTTGGGGAAACTCTAATCTACACCGATAAACTCATCTTT.

This clone occurred a few times. One junction end does not reproduce the germline sequence, and a read error may be involved. The chain couples TRDV2 to TRDJ1; a possible D gene is TRDD3 (6 bases). The length of the CDR3 is 16 residues. Per the germline V gene, CDR1 is GEAIGNYY and CDR2 is EKD. As DNA, the CDR3 is TGTGCCTGTGGCACCGGTTCGGGGGACCCATACCTTAAACTCATCTTT. Amino acid sequence: CACGTGSGDPYLKLIF.